One sample yielded the 5 T cell receptor beta chains listed below, sequenced in a study of beta chain features in type 1 diabetes. The authors reverse transcribed all of the isolated RNA, so sequencing captured expressed TCRB transcripts. Profiled with immunoSEQ multiplex PCR; TCRdb holds only in-frame clones, not every one. The data hold under 150,000 clones, with around 51% observed a single time. The sequencing sample was made of Tregs from blood. The receptors stem from a man aged 18 to 30 in good health.

V usage is TRBV7-2 and J usage is TRBJ2-1, with 12 positions matching TRBD2. The germline V gene encodes CDR1 SGHTA and CDR2 FQGNSA. With 5 bases clipped from V and 0 bases from J, the junction kept 5 bases outside the gene matches. The CDR3 is 17 residues long. This CDR3 is CASSSSSGGASYNEQFF. In DNA, the CDR3 is TGTGCCAGCAGCAGCTCTAGCGGGGGGGCCTCCTACAATGAGCAGTTCTTC.

This clone was detected only a few times. The rearrangement links TRBV10-3 to TRBJ1-2; 7 nucleotides agree with TRBD1. Per the germline V gene, CDR1 is ENHRY and CDR2 is SYGVKD. The J segment lost 2 bases and the V segment lost 10 bases, leaving 7 bases of the junction unmatched. This CDR3 has 13 amino acids. This CDR3 is CATWDRTNYGYTF. CDR3 nucleotides: TGTGCCACGTGGGACAGAACCAACTATGGCTACACCTTC.

The chain joins TRBV27 to TRBJ2-4; 16 bases agree with TRBD2. Germline loops: CDR1 MNHEY, CDR2 SMNVEV (reference sequence). Trimming took 5 bases from V and 9 from J; bases not matched to a gene: 7. The CDR3 consists of 16 residues. CDR3 protein: CASSNPGLAGGSIQYF. The CDR3 region has the DNA TGTGCCAGCAGTAACCCGGGACTAGCGGGAGGGAGCATTCAGTACTTC.

The chain joins TRBV13 to TRBJ1-2; 8 bases align to TRBD1. The V gene's germline CDR1 is PRHDT and CDR2 FYEKMQ (reference sequence). This CDR3 spans 20 amino acids. V lost 3 bases to trimming and J lost 4 bases; unmatched junction nucleotides: 22. The DNA of the CDR3 is TGTGCCAGCAGCTTCGGAGTGGGGACAGGCTCCCTCTCTATAGGCTATGGCTACACCTTC. Translation: CASSFGVGTGSLSIGYGYTF.

This clone has a handful of counts. The V call is TRBV6-9, the J call TRBJ1-5; 10 nucleotides agree with TRBD1. The length of the CDR3 is 19 residues. Germline V gene lookup returns CDR1 MNHGY and CDR2 SVAAGI. With V trimmed by 2 bases and J by 3 bases, 13 bases remained unmatched. In DNA, the CDR3 is TGTGCCAGCAGTTATCCCACCCGCGGGGGACAGGGGAACAATCAGCCCCAGCATTTT. Protein product: CASSYPTRGGQGNNQPQHF.